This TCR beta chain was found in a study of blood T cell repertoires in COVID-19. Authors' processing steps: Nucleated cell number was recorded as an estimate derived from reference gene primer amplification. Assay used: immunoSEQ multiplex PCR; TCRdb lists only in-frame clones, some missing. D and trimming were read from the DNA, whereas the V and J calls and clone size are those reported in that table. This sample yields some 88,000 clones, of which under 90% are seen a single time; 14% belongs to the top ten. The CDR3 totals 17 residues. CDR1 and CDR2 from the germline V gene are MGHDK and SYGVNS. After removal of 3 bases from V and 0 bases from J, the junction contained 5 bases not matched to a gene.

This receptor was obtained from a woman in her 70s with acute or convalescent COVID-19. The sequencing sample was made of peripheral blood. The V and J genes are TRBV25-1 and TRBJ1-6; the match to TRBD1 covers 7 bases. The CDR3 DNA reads TGTGCCAGCAGTGACAGCAGGGGGAGCTCCTATAATTCACCCCTCCACTTT. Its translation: CASSDSRGSSYNSPLHF.